This T cell receptor beta chain was profiled in a study of blood T cell repertoires in COVID-19. Clones were sequenced by immunoSEQ multiplex PCR, and TCRdb holds only the in-frame ones, with some missing. The repertoire holds about 210,000 clones, with roughly 90% as singletons. Enrolled through a virtual design, the participants were between roughly 18 and 90 years of age and came from 24 US areas. Cohorts were assigned according to the clinical history that participants reported. This CDR3 has 16 residues. Germline V CDR1 and CDR2: PRHDT, FYEKMQ (reference sequence). Trimming removed 5 bases at V and 5 bases at J, with 18 bases between.

The receptor comes from a woman aged 18 to 35 who had recovered from COVID-19. The V call is TRBV13, the J call TRBJ2-2; D remains unclear. Sequenced material: PBMCs or T cells enriched from blood (not recorded which). CDR3 nucleotide sequence: TGTGCCAGCAGCGAAAAGACACGGTTAAGTACCGGGGAGCTGTTTTTT. It is translated as CASSEKTRLSTGELFF.